Shown below are 12 T cell receptor beta chains from a single sample sequenced in a study of blood T cell repertoires in COVID-19. Sequencing used immunoSEQ multiplex PCR; TCRdb keeps in-frame clones, though not all of them. The data hold around 150,000 clones, with approximately 84% observed a single time. The specimen sequenced was PBMCs or T cells enriched from blood (not recorded which). These receptors all come from a woman between 50 and 59 years old with acute COVID-19.

The rearrangement links TRBV12-5 to TRBJ2-1; 13 positions agree with TRBD2. Unmatched junction bases numbered 4, after V lost 7 bases and J lost 4 bases. The CDR3 loop spans 15 amino acids. CDR1 is LGHNT, CDR2 FRNRAP, per germline. The CDR3 here is CASAGTSGIYNEQFF. Here the CDR3 DNA reads TGTGCTAGTGCCGGGACTAGCGGGATATACAATGAGCAGTTCTTC.

This chain connects TRBV19 to TRBJ2-5; TRBD1 might be the D (7 bases). V lost 6 bases to trimming and J lost 5 bases, with 19 bases between them. The CDR3 has 15 residues. Germline V gives CDR1 LNHDA, CDR2 SQIVND (reference sequence). CDR3 in amino acids: CASSQRQGGAETQYF. In DNA, the CDR3 is TGTGCCAGTAGCCAACGACAGGGAGGAGCCGAGACCCAGTACTTC.

The chain links TRBV3-1 (or the pseudogene TRBV3-2) to TRBJ2-7; a possible D gene is TRBD2 (5 bases). Deletions cut 0 bases from V and 6 bases from J, with 15 bases between. The V gene's germline CDR1 is LGHDT and CDR2 YNNKEL (reference sequence). The CDR3 is made up of 15 amino acids. Written as DNA, the CDR3 is TGTGCCAGCAGCCAAGATCGGGTCAGGACTTGCGAGCAGTACTTC. Amino acids: CASSQDRVRTCEQYF.

V is TRBV6-6 and J is TRBJ2-7, with TRBD2 as a possible D gene (7 bases). Deletions cut 6 bases from V and 4 bases from J, with 16 bases between. Looked up from germline, CDR1 is MNHNY and CDR2 is SVGAGI (reference sequence). This CDR3 is 14 amino acids long. Here the CDR3 reads CASRGRGRKYEQYF. In DNA, the CDR3 is TGTGCCAGCAGGGGGAGGGGGAGAAAGTACGAGCAGTACTTC.

The chain couples TRBV14 to TRBJ2-1, with D unclear. Germline assignment: CDR1 SGHDN and CDR2 FVKESK. The V and J ends lost 4 bases and 9 bases respectively, with 10 bases between them. This CDR3 is 12 amino acids long. In DNA form, the CDR3 reads TGTGCCAGCAGCCCCACCTATAGTGAGCAGTTCTTC. It codes for CASSPTYSEQFF.

The rearrangement uses TRBV5-1 and TRBJ2-3; 10 positions match TRBD2. After removal of 3 bases from V and 2 bases from J, the junction contained 15 bases not matched to a gene. The CDR3 length is 19 residues. Germline CDR1 SGHRS, CDR2 YFSETQ. CDR3 loop: CASSYVAGGPGYTTDTQYF. CDR3 DNA: TGCGCCAGCAGCTACGTAGCGGGAGGACCCGGGTATACCACAGATACGCAGTATTTT.

This chain links TRBV27 with TRBJ2-7; 9 bases are shared with TRBD2. V shed 5 bases and J 1 base; nucleotides not matched to a gene: 3. Germline V CDR1 and CDR2: MNHEY, SMNVEV (reference sequence). This CDR3 has 14 residues. CDR3 residues: CASSPSGRSYEQYF. In nucleotides, the CDR3 is TGTGCCAGCAGTCCCAGCGGGAGGTCCTACGAGCAGTACTTC.

This sequence joins TRBV6-5 and TRBJ2-3; D possibly corresponds to TRBD1 (5 bases). This CDR3 is built from 15 residues. CDR1 is MNHEY and CDR2 is SVGAGI in the germline V gene. V lost 8 bases and J lost 2, with 17 bases in between. The CDR3 reads CASAPGRAVTDTQYF. In DNA, the CDR3 is TGTGCCAGCGCCCCGGGCAGGGCCGTCACAGATACGCAGTATTTT.

This chain links TRBV3-1 (or the pseudogene TRBV3-2) with TRBJ2-7, with 10 bases identical to TRBD1. Germline CDR1 and CDR2: LGHDT and YNNKEL (reference sequence). Unmatched junction bases numbered 10, after V lost 0 bases and J lost 5 bases. CDR3 length equals 17 residues. CDR3 residues: CASSQDLWTGGINEQYF. The CDR3 bases are TGTGCCAGCAGCCAAGATCTTTGGACAGGGGGTATCAACGAGCAGTACTTC.

The chain couples TRBV3-1 (or the pseudogene TRBV3-2) to TRBJ2-7, with 9 positions matching TRBD2. V lost 4 bases and J lost 2; bases outside the gene matches: 6. CDR3 length equals 15 residues. Germline V gives CDR1 LGHDT, CDR2 YNNKEL (reference sequence). The CDR3: CASSRIAGETYEQYF. In nucleotides, the CDR3 is TGTGCCAGCAGCCGAATAGCGGGAGAAACCTACGAGCAGTACTTC.

This clone was observed a single time. V and J are TRBV28 and TRBJ2-5, with unresolved D. The V end lost 4 bases, the J end lost 2 bases, and 17 bases lay between the germline ends. The CDR3 spans 16 residues. The germline CDR1 and CDR2 sequences are MDHEN and SYDVKM. The CDR3 DNA reads as TGTGCCAGCAGTTCCCCTGGTGCAACAGTACAAGAGACCCAGTACTTC. This sequence encodes CASSSPGATVQETQYF.

The V gene is TRBV29-1, the J gene TRBJ2-2; D not resolved. CDR1 is SQVTM and CDR2 is ANQGSEA in the germline V gene. Trimming pared 7 bases from V and 2 bases from J, leaving 8 bases between. The CDR3 spans 12 residues. This CDR3 is CSAGLNTGELFF. The CDR3 DNA reads TGCAGCGCTGGGCTTAACACCGGGGAGCTGTTTTTT.